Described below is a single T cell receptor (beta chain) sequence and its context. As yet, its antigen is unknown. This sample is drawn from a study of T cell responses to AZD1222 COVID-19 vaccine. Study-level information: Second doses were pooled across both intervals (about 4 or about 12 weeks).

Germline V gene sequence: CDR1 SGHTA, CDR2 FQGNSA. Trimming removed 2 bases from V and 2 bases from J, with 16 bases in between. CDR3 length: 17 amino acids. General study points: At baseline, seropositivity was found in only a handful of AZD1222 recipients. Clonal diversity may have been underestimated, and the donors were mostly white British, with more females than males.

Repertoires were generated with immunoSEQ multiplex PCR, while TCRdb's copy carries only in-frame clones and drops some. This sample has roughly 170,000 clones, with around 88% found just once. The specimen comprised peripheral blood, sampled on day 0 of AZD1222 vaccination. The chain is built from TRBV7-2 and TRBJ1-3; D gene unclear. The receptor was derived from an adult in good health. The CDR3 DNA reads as TGTGCCAGCAGCTTAAGCCAACCGGGCGGACCTGGAAACACCATATATTTT. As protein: CASSLSQPGGPGNTIYF.